The 32 T cell receptor beta chains reported below all come from one sample, sequenced in a study of T cell responses to AZD1222 COVID-19 vaccine. TCRdb's table, derived via immunoSEQ multiplex PCR, lists solely in-frame clones and lacks some. The sample has 65,000 to 75,000 clones, around 82% seen once. The sequenced sample was peripheral blood, obtained 28 days after the second AZD1222 dose. These receptors were collected from an adult who received the AZD1222 COVID-19 vaccine.

The chain employs TRBV5-6 and TRBJ1-1; no definite D call. Trimming removed 4 bases from V and 5 bases from J, with 6 bases in between. The CDR3 is 11 residues long. Germline CDR1 reads SGHDT; CDR2 reads YYEEEE. In DNA, the CDR3 is TGTGCCAGCAGCGCCTTTACTGAAGCTTTCTTT. Residues: CASSAFTEAFF.

The chain links TRBV5-1 to TRBJ1-6; 11 positions match TRBD1. Trimming cost V 4 bases and J 8 bases; bases outside gene matches: 5. This CDR3 has 15 amino acids. CDR1 is SGHRS and CDR2 is YFSETQ in the germline V gene. CDR3 residues: CASSLGTGGYSPLHF. Here the CDR3 DNA reads TGCGCCAGCAGCCTCGGGACAGGGGGATATTCACCCCTCCACTTT.

The gene calls are TRBV6-5 and TRBJ1-6; D is ambiguous. This CDR3 is built from 16 residues. V was pared by 3 bases and J by 0 bases, with 9 bases between. The germline V gene encodes CDR1 MNHEY and CDR2 SVGAGI. The CDR3 sequence: CASSYGSSSYNSPLHF. CDR3 sequence (DNA): TGTGCCAGCAGTTATGGCAGCAGCTCCTATAATTCACCCCTCCACTTT.

J is TRBJ2-2 and V is TRBV3-1 (or the pseudogene TRBV3-2); D remains ambiguous. V gave up 6 bases and J gave up 8 bases, with 10 bases separating them. The germline CDR1 and CDR2 sequences are LGHDT and YNNKEL (reference sequence). This CDR3 region has 12 residues. CDR3 DNA: TGTGCCAGCAGTTCCGCCCCGGGGGAGCTGTTTTTT. Translating it yields CASSSAPGELFF.

The gene calls are TRBV18 and TRBJ2-5, with D perhaps matching TRBD1 (6 bases). Trimming took 1 base from V and 3 from J, leaving 9 bases between them. There are 14 residues in the CDR3. Looked up from germline, CDR1 is KGHSH and CDR2 is LQKENI. In DNA form, the CDR3 reads TGTGCCAGCTCACCACGGGCAGGGGAAGAGACCCAGTACTTC. Translation: CASSPRAGEETQYF.

This chain joins TRBV6-5 and TRBJ1-5; D is undetermined. CDR3 length equals 12 residues. The V end lost 8 bases, the J end lost 2 bases, and 7 bases lay between the germline ends. Germline CDR1 is MNHEY and CDR2 is SVGAGI. CDR3 protein: CASREGNQPQHF. The CDR3 DNA reads TGTGCCAGCCGAGAGGGCAATCAGCCCCAGCATTTT.

The V and J genes are TRBV20-1 and TRBJ2-7; 9 bases line up with TRBD1. The CDR3 contains 11 residues. J gave up 4 bases and V 7 bases, and 2 bases lay outside the gene matches. The germline V gene encodes CDR1 DFQATT and CDR2 SNEGSKA (reference sequence). CDR3 amino acids: CSVQGAYEQYF. The DNA of the CDR3 is TGCAGTGTACAGGGGGCGTACGAGCAGTACTTC.

The chain combines TRBV28 with TRBJ1-1; 7 positions agree with TRBD1. The germline V gene has CDR1 MDHEN and CDR2 SYDVKM. V lost 6 bases, J lost 5 bases, and 9 bases stayed unmatched. The CDR3 is made up of 14 amino acids. CDR3 in amino acids: CASSSDRAWTEAFF. The CDR3 DNA is TGTGCCAGCAGCTCCGACAGGGCCTGGACTGAAGCTTTCTTT.

The chain is built from TRBV4-2 and TRBJ1-2, with D tentatively TRBD1 (5 bases). Germline values: CDR1 LGHNA, CDR2 YNFKEQ. This CDR3 has 17 residues. V lost 4 bases and J lost 8, with 26 bases in between. CDR3 sequence reads: CASSLLHFGTGQRGYTF. The CDR3 DNA reads as TGTGCCAGCAGCCTACTTCACTTCGGCACAGGCCAACGCGGCTACACCTTC.

This rearrangement joins TRBV6-5 to TRBJ1-1; maybe TRBD1 (6 bases). Trimming removed 5 bases at V and 3 bases at J, with 16 bases between. CDR1 MNHEY and CDR2 SVGAGI come from the germline V gene. This CDR3 contains 15 residues. CDR3 protein: CASSPYHRADTEAFF. CDR3 nucleotides: TGTGCCAGCAGTCCATATCACAGGGCGGACACTGAAGCTTTCTTT.

The rearrangement links TRBV2 to TRBJ2-2, with D perhaps matching TRBD1 (5 bases). V lost 3 bases and J 4 bases, leaving 12 bases between the germline ends. This CDR3 spans 15 amino acids. The germline V gene encodes CDR1 SNHLY and CDR2 FYNNEI. CDR3 nucleotides: TGTGCCAGCAGTGACGACAGTACCCGCACCGGGGAGCTGTTTTTT. Protein: CASSDDSTRTGELFF.

The CDR3, as DNA: TGTGCCAGCCCATATCTATGGGGTAGAGGGGCGAGCTGCGAGCAGTACTTC. This gives the protein CASPYLWGRGASCEQYF. This chain connects TRBV11-3 to TRBJ2-7; TRBD1 or TRBD2 may be the D gene (5 bases each). CDR3 length: 17 residues. Trimming left V 8 bases short and J 6 bases short, with 29 bases between. Germline assignment: CDR1 SGHNT and CDR2 YENEEA.

V and J are TRBV28 and TRBJ1-5, with D possibly TRBD1 on 5 matching bases. The V gene's germline CDR1 is MDHEN and CDR2 SYDVKM. The CDR3 is 14 residues long. Trimming cost V 6 bases and J 7 bases, with 16 bases left between them. CDR3 nucleotide sequence: TGTGCCAGCAGCTGGACTTCGGAGGGGCAGCCCCAGCATTTT. As protein: CASSWTSEGQPQHF.

This sequence joins TRBV20-1 and TRBJ1-1; D not resolved. The CDR3 is 11 amino acids. Germline CDR1 and CDR2: DFQATT and SNEGSKA (reference sequence). CDR3 in amino acids: CRAFRGTEAFF. Written as DNA, the CDR3 is TGCAGGGCCTTCCGAGGGACTGAAGCTTTCTTT.

The table lists this clone with a few counts. The V gene is TRBV5-4, the J gene TRBJ2-7; D is unresolved. The V gene's germline CDR1 is SGHNT and CDR2 YYREEE (reference sequence). Trimming pared 2 bases from V and 4 bases from J, leaving 13 bases between. This CDR3 has 14 residues. CDR3 nucleotides: TGTGCCAGCAGCTTTAAAGGTCTCGAATACGAGCAGTACTTC. Translated: CASSFKGLEYEQYF. Using reference TRBV5-4 and TRBJ2-7 for the parts outside the CDR3, the full variable domain is ETGVTQSPTHLIKTRGQQVTLRCSSQSGHNTVSWYQQALGQGPQFIFQYYREEENGRGNFPPRFSGLQFPNYSSELNVNALELDDSALYLCASSFKGLEYEQYFGPGTRLTVT.

This sequence joins TRBV6-6 and TRBJ2-7; 8 bases line up with TRBD2. The CDR3 is made up of 15 amino acids. The germline CDR1 and CDR2 sequences are MNHNY and SVGAGI (reference sequence). J gave up 6 bases and V 5 bases, and 12 bases lay outside the gene matches. The CDR3 is CASSPPGGQTSEQYF. DNA of the CDR3: TGTGCCAGCAGTCCCCCGGGGGGGCAGACAAGCGAGCAGTACTTC.

This clone has only a few counts. The chain is built from TRBV2 and TRBJ2-1; D may be TRBD2 (5 bases). V was clipped by 3 bases and J by 8 bases, with 20 bases between them. The CDR3 extends over 16 amino acids. In germline, CDR1 is SNHLY, CDR2 FYNNEI. The CDR3 nucleotides are TGTGCCAGCAGTGACACTCCCCTGACTAATGGGCATGAGCAGTTCTTC. The encoded protein is CASSDTPLTNGHEQFF.

The V and J genes are TRBV14 and TRBJ2-7, with 11 bases matching TRBD2. This CDR3 is built from 19 residues. V gave up 1 base and J gave up 0 bases; unmatched junction bases: 11. Germline V gene data show CDR1 as SGHDN and CDR2 as FVKESK. The CDR3 sequence: CASSQVKGLAGGGSYEQYF. CDR3 bases: TGTGCCAGCAGCCAAGTAAAGGGCCTAGCGGGAGGTGGCTCCTACGAGCAGTACTTC.

The genes are TRBV9 and TRBJ2-1, with TRBD2 matching over 8 bases. J lost 5 bases, V lost 3 bases, and 10 bases had no gene match. This CDR3 is built from 16 residues. In germline, CDR1 is SGDLS, CDR2 YYNGEE. CDR3 nucleotides: TGTGCCAGCAGCGGGGCGGGACTAGGGAGCCACAATGAGCAGTTCTTC. This gives the protein CASSGAGLGSHNEQFF.

The sample holds a few counts of this clone. This chain connects TRBV6-5 to TRBJ2-7, with 9 bases matching TRBD1. Per germline, CDR1 MNHEY and CDR2 SVGAGI. The CDR3 extends over 14 amino acids. Trimming at V came to 6 bases and at J to 7 bases, leaving 10 bases not matched to a gene. CDR3 residues: CASSPDRGQGEQYF. The CDR3 DNA is TGTGCCAGCAGCCCCGACAGGGGACAGGGTGAGCAGTACTTC.

The V gene is TRBV7-3, the J gene TRBJ1-1, with 8 bases identical to TRBD1. Germline lookup yields CDR1 SGHTA and CDR2 FQGTGA. J lost 8 bases, V lost 4 bases, and 15 bases had no gene match. This CDR3 spans 16 amino acids. The CDR3 spells CASSSGTGYGEPEAFF. The CDR3 coding sequence is TGTGCCAGCAGCTCCGGGACAGGCTATGGGGAGCCAGAAGCTTTCTTT.

The V gene is TRBV6-5, the J gene TRBJ2-7; 9 positions match TRBD1. The V gene end was trimmed by 6 bases and the J gene end by 4 bases; junction bases not matched to a gene: 7. CDR1 is MNHEY, CDR2 SVGAGI, per germline. This CDR3 has 14 residues. The CDR3 region is CASSQGGQGYEQYF. CDR3 coding DNA: TGTGCCAGCAGCCAGGGGGGACAGGGTTACGAGCAGTACTTC.

The chain is built from TRBV5-1 and TRBJ2-7; the D gene is possibly TRBD1 (6 bases). This CDR3 is built from 13 residues. Germline CDR1 SGHRS, CDR2 YFSETQ. The V gene lost 6 bases and the J gene lost 2 bases, with 12 bases spanning the gap. CDR3 amino acids: CASTLTGTYEQYF. The CDR3 DNA sequence: TGCGCCAGCACCCTAACAGGGACCTACGAGCAGTACTTC.

For this clone: Compared with germline, one end of the junction differs, possibly owing to a read error. The chain employs TRBV30 and TRBJ1-6, with TRBD1 matching over 9 bases. The germline CDR1 and CDR2 sequences are GTSNPN and SVGIG (reference sequence). The CDR3 extends over 13 amino acids. For the CDR3, the DNA is TGTGCCGGGAGACAGGGGGATAATTCACCCCTCCACTTT. This gives the protein CAGRQGDNSPLHF.

This clone was seen a handful of times. The chain employs TRBV7-3 and TRBJ2-1; 8 bases line up with TRBD2. V gave up 5 bases and J gave up 6 bases; unmatched junction bases: 9. Looked up from germline, CDR1 is SGHTA and CDR2 is FQGTGA. There are 15 residues in the CDR3. The CDR3 region is CASSKGLVPSNEQFF. CDR3 DNA: TGTGCCAGCAGCAAGGGACTAGTTCCCAGCAATGAGCAGTTCTTC.

The chain uses TRBV5-4 and TRBJ1-1; D is unclear. CDR3 length: 15 amino acids. V gave up 1 base and J gave up 0 bases, with 10 bases separating them. CDR1 and CDR2 from the germline V gene are SGHNT and YYREEE (reference sequence). The CDR3 bases are TGTGCCAGCAGCTTGTCAGGCGCTATGAACACTGAAGCTTTCTTT. This codes for CASSLSGAMNTEAFF.

This clone was seen a few times. The chain carries TRBV27 and TRBJ1-5; 8 bases are shared with TRBD1. This CDR3 is 18 amino acids long. Germline CDR1 and CDR2: MNHEY and SMNVEV (reference sequence). V lost 1 base, J lost 2 bases, and 10 bases stayed unmatched. In nucleotides, the CDR3 is TGTGCCAGCAGTTTATTTTTCTCCGGGACAGGAGGCAATCAGCCCCAGCATTTT. Its protein is CASSLFFSGTGGNQPQHF.

The chain couples TRBV9 to TRBJ1-4; 11 bases are a match to TRBD1. Germline lookup yields CDR1 SGDLS and CDR2 YYNGEE. The ends lost 0 bases at V and 7 bases at J; junction bases unmatched: 2. The CDR3 has 15 residues. DNA for the CDR3: TGTGCCAGCAGCGTAGACGGGACAGGGGGTGAAAAACTGTTTTTT. Protein: CASSVDGTGGEKLFF.

This chain connects TRBV28 to TRBJ2-1; D remains ambiguous. Trimming left V 2 bases short and J 5 bases short, with 7 bases between. Germline loops: CDR1 MDHEN, CDR2 SYDVKM. This CDR3 spans 13 amino acids. The CDR3 spells CASSLKVNNEQFF. The CDR3 bases are TGTGCCAGCAGTTTAAAGGTTAACAATGAGCAGTTCTTC.

The rearrangement joins TRBV28 to TRBJ2-3; a weak D match, TRBD2 (5 bases). The germline V and J ends were trimmed by 1 base and 0 bases, with 8 bases remaining between them. Germline CDR1 reads MDHEN; CDR2 reads SYDVKM. The CDR3 is 15 amino acids. DNA of the CDR3: TGTGCCAGCAGTTTATACGGGGTTAGCACAGATACGCAGTATTTT. Translated, it gives CASSLYGVSTDTQYF. Variable domain in full (rest from reference TRBV28 and TRBJ2-3): DVKVTQSSRYLVKRTGEKVFLECVQDMDHENMFWYRQDPGLGLRLIYFSYDVKMKEKGDIPEGYSVSREKKERFSLILESASTNQTSMYLCASSLYGVSTDTQYFGPGTRLTVL.

The chain links TRBV7-2 to TRBJ1-6; a weak D match, TRBD1 (6 bases). Germline loops: CDR1 SGHTA, CDR2 FQGNSA. This CDR3 comprises 14 residues. The ends were cut back, 2 bases at V and 6 bases at J, with 8 bases in the middle. CDR3 DNA sequence: TGTGCCAGCAGCTTACAGGGGACTAATTCACCCCTCCACTTT. It codes for CASSLQGTNSPLHF.

This clone showed up just a few times. The gene calls are TRBV19 and TRBJ2-1; 7 bases are a match to TRBD2. There are 15 residues in the CDR3. Germline CDR1 and CDR2: LNHDA and SQIVND (reference sequence). After removal of 4 bases from V and 7 bases from J, the junction contained 10 bases not matched to a gene. The CDR3 sequence: CASSRAGERRNEQFF. The DNA of the CDR3 is TGTGCCAGTAGTAGGGCGGGAGAAAGAAGAAATGAGCAGTTCTTC.